This TCR beta chain originates from a study of response to subunit inactivated influenza vaccine. Broader study findings: Each seasonal influenza vaccination recruits few new T cells, the authors suggested.

Trimming at V came to 5 bases and at J to 0 bases, leaving 6 bases not matched to a gene. The CDR3 is made up of 15 amino acids. Germline CDR1 is MNHEY and CDR2 is SMNVEV (reference sequence). This clonotype was found a few times. Its antigen is currently unknown. In TCRdb, the RT-PCR reads were re-called with MiXCR into one record per CDR3 protein. The sample has 250,000 to 350,000 distinct CDR3 sequences, roughly 20% seen once. This chain connects TRBV27 to TRBJ2-7; 8 nucleotides align to TRBD1. The sequence derives from a man between 45 and 75 years old who received an inactivated influenza vaccine. This sample comprised PBMCs from blood, obtained 21 months after vaccination. The CDR3: CASSRGQGTSYEQYF. CDR3 DNA: TGTGCCAGCAGTCGAGGACAGGGTACCTCCTACGAGCAGTACTTC.